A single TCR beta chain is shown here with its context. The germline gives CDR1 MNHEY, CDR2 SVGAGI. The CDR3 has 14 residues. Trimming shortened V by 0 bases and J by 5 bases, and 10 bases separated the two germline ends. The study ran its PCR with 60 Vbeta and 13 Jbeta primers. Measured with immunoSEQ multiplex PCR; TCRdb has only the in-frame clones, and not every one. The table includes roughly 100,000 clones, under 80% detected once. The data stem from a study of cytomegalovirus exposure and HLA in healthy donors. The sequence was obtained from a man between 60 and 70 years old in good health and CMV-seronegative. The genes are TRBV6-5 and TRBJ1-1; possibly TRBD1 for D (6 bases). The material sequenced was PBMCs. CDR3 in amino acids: CASSYSYRETEAFF. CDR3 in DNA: TGTGCCAGCAGTTACTCCTACAGGGAGACTGAAGCTTTCTTT.